This T cell receptor beta chain originates from a study of OX40 agonist ivuxolimab in advanced cancers. Whole-study context: Every patient in dose escalation had hepatocellular carcinoma, melanoma, renal cell or head and neck cancer.

Study-level results: In the expanded peripheral T cells, antigen specificity was never determined.

Method: immunoSEQ multiplex PCR; TCRdb's copy keeps in-frame clones and lacks some. The repertoire consists of 35,000 to 40,000 clones, with approximately 90% occurring once and the leading ten covering 9.5% to 15%. As to this clone: Antigen specificity is unknown.

The CDR3 runs to 16 residues. Germline-derived CDR1 and CDR2 are SGHVS and FQNEAQ. Trimming left V 0 bases short and J 3 bases short, with 13 bases between. The TCR comes from an adult with an advanced solid tumor such as melanoma, head and neck, liver or kidney cancer. V usage is TRBV7-8 and J usage is TRBJ2-3; D is unclear. The source material was CD4+ or CD8+ T cells sorted from blood, sampled in a trial of the OX40 agonist ivuxolimab. In DNA form, the CDR3 reads TGTGCCAGCAGCTTAGCGTCCGGGTCCCCGACAGATACGCAGTATTTT. Its protein is CASSLASGSPTDTQYF.